This TCR beta chain was sequenced in a study of lymphopenia after photon versus proton radiotherapy. Study-level points and caveats: Survival link was tested only in deceased patients; proton benefit remains a possibility.

Here immunoSEQ multiplex PCR was the method, and the copy in TCRdb shows in-frame clones only, minus some. The sample carries approximately 24,000 clones, roughly 90% recorded once. Details on this clone: Its target is not known.

Germline loops: CDR1 SGHTA, CDR2 FQGNSA. V was clipped by 1 base and J by 10 bases, with 11 bases between them. This CDR3 has 12 amino acids. This clonotype originated in a woman aged 45 to 65 with cholangiocarcinoma. The material was peripheral blood, obtained from a patient treated with photon-based radiotherapy. The rearrangement joins TRBV7-2 to TRBJ2-7, with D possibly TRBD1 on 5 matching bases. The CDR3 DNA follows: TGTGCCAGCAGCTTAGTGGTACAGGTTCAGTACTTC. As protein: CASSLVVQVQYF.